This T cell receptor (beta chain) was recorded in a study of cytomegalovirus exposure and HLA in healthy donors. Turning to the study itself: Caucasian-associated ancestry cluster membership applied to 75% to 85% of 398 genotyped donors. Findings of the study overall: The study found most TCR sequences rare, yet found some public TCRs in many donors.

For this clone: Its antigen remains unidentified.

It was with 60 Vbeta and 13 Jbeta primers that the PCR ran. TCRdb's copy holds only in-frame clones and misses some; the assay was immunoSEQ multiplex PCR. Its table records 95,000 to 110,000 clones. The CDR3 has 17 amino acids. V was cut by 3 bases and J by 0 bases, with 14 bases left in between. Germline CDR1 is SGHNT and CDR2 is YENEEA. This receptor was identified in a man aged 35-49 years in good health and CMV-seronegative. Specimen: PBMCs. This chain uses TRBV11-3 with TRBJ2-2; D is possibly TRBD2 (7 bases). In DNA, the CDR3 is TGTGCCAGCAGCTTCGGTGGGCGGGGGCCGAACACCGGGGAGCTGTTTTTT. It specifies CASSFGGRGPNTGELFF.